The 11 T cell receptor beta chains reported below all come from one sample, sequenced in a study of T cell repertoires in cytomegalovirus infection. TCRdb analysed the reads with MiXCR anew, one entry per CDR3 protein. This sample carries about 740,000 distinct CDR3 sequences, 35% to 45% of them seen once, and the ten largest clones take 2.5% to 3.5%. The sequenced material came from PBMCs. These receptors were taken from a human donor in good health (CMV status not recorded). Some clones in this sample may be carry-over from other donors' samples.

Comments on this clonotype: One end of the junction fails to match germline, which may point to a read error. The rearrangement links TRBV5-3 to TRBJ2-7; 13 bases map to TRBD2. TRBV5-3 is designated an ORF whose function remains uncertain. The CDR3 is made up of 16 amino acids. The CDR3 region has the DNA TGTGCCAGCAGCCCACCGGGACTAGCGGGACCCTACGGGCAGTACTTC. Its protein product is CASSPPGLAGPYGQYF.

This chain uses TRBV28 with TRBJ2-1; D may be TRBD2 (6 bases). Germline values: CDR1 MDHEN, CDR2 SYDVKM. The CDR3 is 16 amino acids. Trimming pared 2 bases from V and 3 bases from J, leaving 14 bases between. In DNA form, the CDR3 reads TGTGCCAGCAGTTTAGGCCCCAGCGGGCTCTACAATGAGCAGTTCTTC. Translated, it gives CASSLGPSGLYNEQFF. The full variable domain, rest sourced from reference TRBV28 and TRBJ2-1, is DVKVTQSSRYLVKRTGEKVFLECVQDMDHENMFWYRQDPGLGLRLIYFSYDVKMKEKGDIPEGYSVSREKKERFSLILESASTNQTSMYLCASSLGPSGLYNEQFFGPGTRLTVL.

This clonotype was found a few times. This chain connects TRBV29-1 to TRBJ2-1; possible D gene TRBD2, 5 bases. Deletions cut 4 bases from V and 14 bases from J, with 15 bases between. CDR1 SQVTM and CDR2 ANQGSEA come from the germline V gene. There are 11 residues in the CDR3. DNA for the CDR3: TGCAGCGTTGCGTCGGGTCCCGGGAAGTTCTTC. This codes for CSVASGPGKFF.

This clonotype has only a few counts. This chain uses TRBV4-2 with TRBJ2-1, with a tentative D call TRBD2 (6 bases). Germline V gene lookup returns CDR1 LGHNA and CDR2 YNFKEQ. CDR3 size: 18 residues. With 1 base removed from V and 8 bases from J, the gap between germline ends came to 24 bases. The CDR3 here is CASSQAPRLDFGVYEQFF. The CDR3 DNA follows: TGTGCCAGCAGCCAAGCCCCCCGACTAGATTTCGGGGTCTATGAGCAGTTCTTC.

This clonotype was picked up many times. The rearrangement links TRBV28 to TRBJ2-1; D remains ambiguous. Germline CDR1 and CDR2: MDHEN and SYDVKM. The length of the CDR3 is 14 residues. The V end was cut by 6 bases, the J end by 5 bases, with 14 bases between. In DNA, the CDR3 is TGTGCCAGCAGCCTCTCGCTAGACAACAATGAGCAGTTCTTC. It encodes CASSLSLDNNEQFF.

The chain carries TRBV12-3 or TRBV12-4 and TRBJ2-1; 7 bases line up with TRBD1. The CDR3 is 15 residues long. With V trimmed by 5 bases and J by 4 bases, 8 bases remained unmatched. The CDR3 is CASSLRGMGYNEQFF. CDR3 nucleotides: TGTGCCAGCAGTCTCAGGGGGATGGGATACAATGAGCAGTTCTTC.

This clonotype was found a few times. The rearrangement uses TRBV7-6 and TRBJ1-1; D is ambiguous. V was shortened by 1 base and J by 3 bases, with 12 bases between the two germline ends. This CDR3 has 15 residues. Germline V gene sequence: CDR1 SGHVS, CDR2 FNYEAQ. The CDR3 DNA sequence: TGTGCCAGCAGCTTAGGGGCCTTACCCGACACTGAAGCTTTCTTT. As protein: CASSLGALPDTEAFF.

The rearrangement links TRBV28 to TRBJ1-3; D is unresolved. Between the trimmed V and J ends, which lost 0 bases and 2 bases, there was a span of 26 bases. Germline V lookup: CDR1 MDHEN, CDR2 SYDVKM. The CDR3 is made up of 21 amino acids. CDR3 protein: CASSLWAPGFEISPTGNTIYF. In DNA, the CDR3 is TGTGCCAGCAGTTTATGGGCCCCGGGGTTTGAGATTTCTCCCACTGGAAACACCATATATTTT.

In DNA form, the CDR3 reads TGTGCCAGCAGCTCAAAGCGGACTAGCGGGAACGTGACCCAGTACTTC. As protein: CASSSKRTSGNVTQYF. The rearrangement uses TRBV7-3 and TRBJ2-5; 12 bases are shared with TRBD2. The CDR3 runs to 16 residues. Germline-derived CDR1 and CDR2 are SGHTA and FQGTGA. V shed 4 bases, J shed 7 bases, and the junction held 10 bases outside the gene matches.

This sequence joins TRBV27 and TRBJ2-7; no clear D. The CDR3 consists of 14 residues. CDR1 is MNHEY and CDR2 is SMNVEV in the germline V gene (reference sequence). The V gene lost 6 bases and the J gene lost 5 bases, with 17 bases spanning the gap. CDR3 in amino acids: CASRPLGPNHEQYF. The CDR3 nucleotides are TGTGCCAGCAGACCCCTCGGGCCCAACCACGAGCAGTACTTC.

Only a few counts were recorded for this clonotype. This sequence joins TRBV12-5 and TRBJ1-5, with a possible D match to TRBD1 (6 bases). V dropped 6 bases and J dropped 12 bases, with 15 bases sitting between them. CDR1 is LGHNT and CDR2 is FRNRAP in the germline V gene. CDR3 length: 12 residues. The CDR3 reads CASGLEGGGQHF. The CDR3 bases are TGTGCTAGTGGCCTCGAGGGAGGGGGCCAGCATTTT.